Listed here are 3 T cell receptor beta chains from one sample, sequenced in a study of beta chain features in type 1 diabetes. General study points: A moderate, significant TCRB CDR3 shortening appeared in type 1 diabetes across four CD4+ subsets.

Which antigens these TCRs recognize remains unknown. TCRB transcripts that were expressed got sequenced, as all of the isolated RNA had been reverse transcribed. Sequenced by immunoSEQ multiplex PCR; TCRdb stores in-frame clones only, minus some. The sample contains 150,000 to 200,000 clones, about 8.1% of which appear only once. Sequencing input: central memory CD4+ T cells from blood. All receptors derive from a young woman with type 1 diabetes.

The chain employs TRBV7-2 and TRBJ2-7; TRBD2 matches 8 bases. After removal of 3 bases from V and 4 bases from J, the junction contained 14 bases not matched to a gene. The CDR3 is 17 residues long. Per the germline V gene, CDR1 is SGHTA and CDR2 is FQGNSA. The CDR3 nucleotides read TGTGCCAGCAGCTTTCTCGGGGCAAAGCGGGGGTCGTACGAGCAGTACTTC. It translates to CASSFLGAKRGSYEQYF.

There are a few counts of this clone. The chain carries TRBV7-6 and TRBJ2-7, with 8 bases lining up with TRBD2. In germline, CDR1 is SGHVS, CDR2 FNYEAQ. J was trimmed by 3 bases and V by 3 bases; bases with no gene match: 4. The CDR3 loop spans 14 amino acids. CDR3 region: CASSFNSGVYEQYF. As DNA, the CDR3 is TGTGCCAGCAGCTTCAATAGCGGGGTCTACGAGCAGTACTTC.

V is TRBV7-3 and J is TRBJ2-5; weak D call: TRBD2 (6 bases). V was trimmed by 5 bases and J by 4 bases, leaving 11 bases between them. The CDR3 extends over 13 amino acids. The V gene's germline CDR1 is SGHTA and CDR2 FQGTGA. CDR3 in DNA: TGTGCCAGCAGCCGGGGGTGGGGAGAGACCCAGTACTTC. This codes for CASSRGWGETQYF.